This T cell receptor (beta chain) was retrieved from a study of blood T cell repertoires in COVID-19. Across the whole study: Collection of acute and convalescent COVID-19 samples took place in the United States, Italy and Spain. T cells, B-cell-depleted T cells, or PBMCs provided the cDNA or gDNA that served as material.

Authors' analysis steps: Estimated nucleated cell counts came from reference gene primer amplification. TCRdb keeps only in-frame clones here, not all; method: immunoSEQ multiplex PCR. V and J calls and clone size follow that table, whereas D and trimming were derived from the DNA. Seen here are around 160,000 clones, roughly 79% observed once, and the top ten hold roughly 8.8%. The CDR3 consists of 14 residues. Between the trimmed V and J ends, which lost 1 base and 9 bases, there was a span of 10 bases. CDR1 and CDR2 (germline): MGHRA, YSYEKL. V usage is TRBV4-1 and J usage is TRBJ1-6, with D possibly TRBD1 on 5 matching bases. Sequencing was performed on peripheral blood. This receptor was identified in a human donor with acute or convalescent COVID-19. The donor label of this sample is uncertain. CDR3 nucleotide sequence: TGCGCCAGCAGCCAAGGTGGGGGAGGTTCACCCCTCCACTTT. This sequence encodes CASSQGGGGSPLHF.